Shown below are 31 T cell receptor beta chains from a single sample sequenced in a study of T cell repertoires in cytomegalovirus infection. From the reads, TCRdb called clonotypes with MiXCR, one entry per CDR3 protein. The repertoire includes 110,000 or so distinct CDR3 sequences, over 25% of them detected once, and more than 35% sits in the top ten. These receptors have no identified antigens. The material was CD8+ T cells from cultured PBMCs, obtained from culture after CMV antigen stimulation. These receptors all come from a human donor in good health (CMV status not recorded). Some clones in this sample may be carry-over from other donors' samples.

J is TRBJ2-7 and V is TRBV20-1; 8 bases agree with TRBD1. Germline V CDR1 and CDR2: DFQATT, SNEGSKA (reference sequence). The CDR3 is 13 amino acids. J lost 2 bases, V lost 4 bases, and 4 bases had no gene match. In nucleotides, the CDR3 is TGCAGTGCTACGGACAGGGTTACCTACGAGCAGTACTTC. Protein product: CSATDRVTYEQYF.

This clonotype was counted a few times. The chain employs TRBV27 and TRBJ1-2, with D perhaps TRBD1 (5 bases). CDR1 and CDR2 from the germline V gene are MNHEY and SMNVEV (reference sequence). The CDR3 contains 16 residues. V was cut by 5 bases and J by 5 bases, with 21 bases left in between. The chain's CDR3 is CASSQTWTGGRYGYTF. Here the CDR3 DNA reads TGTGCCAGCAGTCAAACATGGACCGGGGGGAGGTATGGCTACACCTTC.

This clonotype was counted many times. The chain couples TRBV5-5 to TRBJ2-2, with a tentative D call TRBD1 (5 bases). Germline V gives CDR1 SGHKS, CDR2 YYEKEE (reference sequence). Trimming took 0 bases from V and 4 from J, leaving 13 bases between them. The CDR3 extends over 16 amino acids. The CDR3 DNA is TGTGCCAGCAGCTTGGCCTTGTCAGGGTTCACCGGGGAGCTGTTTTTT. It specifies CASSLALSGFTGELFF.

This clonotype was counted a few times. The CDR3 loop is CASTTAGYTDTQYF. The DNA of the CDR3 is TGTGCCAGCACCACGGCAGGGTACACAGATACGCAGTATTTT. The J gene is TRBJ2-3, the V gene TRBV7-8; perhaps TRBD1 as D (5 bases). This CDR3 contains 14 residues. V shed 7 bases and J shed 2 bases, with 13 bases lying between them. Germline loops: CDR1 SGHVS, CDR2 FQNEAQ.

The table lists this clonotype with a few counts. DNA for the CDR3: TGTGCCAGCAGCTTAGGGGGGGGGGGCACAGATACGCAGTATTTT. Amino acid sequence: CASSLGGGGTDTQYF. The chain carries TRBV7-6 and TRBJ2-3; TRBD2 matches at 7 bases. V was pared by 1 base and J by 1 base, with 2 bases of the junction left unmatched. The CDR3 extends over 15 amino acids. Germline V gives CDR1 SGHVS, CDR2 FNYEAQ. The entire variable domain, with the rest obtained from reference TRBV7-6 and TRBJ2-3, is as follows: GAGVSQSPRYKVTKRGQDVALRCDPISGHVSLYWYRQALGQGPEFLTYFNYEAQQDKSGLPNDRFSAERPEGSISTLTIQRTEQRDSAMYRCASSLGGGGTDTQYFGPGTRLTVL.

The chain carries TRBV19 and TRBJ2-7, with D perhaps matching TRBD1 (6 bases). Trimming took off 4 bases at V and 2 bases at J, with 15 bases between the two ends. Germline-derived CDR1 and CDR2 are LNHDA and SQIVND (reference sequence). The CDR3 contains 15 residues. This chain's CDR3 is CASSTNREFTYEQYF. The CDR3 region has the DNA TGTGCCAGTAGTACGAACAGGGAGTTCACCTACGAGCAGTACTTC.

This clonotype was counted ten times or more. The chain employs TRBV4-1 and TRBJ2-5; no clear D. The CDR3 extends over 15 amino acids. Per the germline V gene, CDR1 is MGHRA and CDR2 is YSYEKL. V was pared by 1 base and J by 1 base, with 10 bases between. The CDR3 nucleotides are TGCGCCAGCAGCCAAGGACCTCTGGCCCAAGAGACCCAGTACTTC. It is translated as CASSQGPLAQETQYF.

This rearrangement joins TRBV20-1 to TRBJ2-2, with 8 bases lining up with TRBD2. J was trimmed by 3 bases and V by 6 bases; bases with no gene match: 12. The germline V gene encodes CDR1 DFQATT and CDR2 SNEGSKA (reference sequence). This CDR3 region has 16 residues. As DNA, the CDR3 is TGCAGTGCCCCGAGGATCGGGGGGGGAGACACCGGGGAGCTGTTTTTT. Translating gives CSAPRIGGGDTGELFF.

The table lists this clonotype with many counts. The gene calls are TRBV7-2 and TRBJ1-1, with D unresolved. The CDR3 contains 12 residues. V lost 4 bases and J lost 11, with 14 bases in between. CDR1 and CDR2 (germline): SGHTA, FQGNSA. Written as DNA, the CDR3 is TGTGCCAGCAGCTCGGCGACGGCCGTTGCTTTCTTT. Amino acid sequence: CASSSATAVAFF.

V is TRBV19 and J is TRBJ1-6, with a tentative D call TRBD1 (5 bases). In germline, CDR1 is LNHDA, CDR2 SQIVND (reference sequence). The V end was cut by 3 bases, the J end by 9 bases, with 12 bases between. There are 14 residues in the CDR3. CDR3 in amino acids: CASSMARVGSPLHF. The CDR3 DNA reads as TGTGCCAGTAGTATGGCCAGGGTTGGTTCACCCCTCCACTTT.

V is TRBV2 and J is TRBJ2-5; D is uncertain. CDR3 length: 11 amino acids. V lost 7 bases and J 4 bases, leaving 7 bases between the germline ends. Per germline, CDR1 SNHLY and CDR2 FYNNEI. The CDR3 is CASILPETQYF. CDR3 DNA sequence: TGTGCCAGCATCCTCCCAGAGACCCAGTACTTC.

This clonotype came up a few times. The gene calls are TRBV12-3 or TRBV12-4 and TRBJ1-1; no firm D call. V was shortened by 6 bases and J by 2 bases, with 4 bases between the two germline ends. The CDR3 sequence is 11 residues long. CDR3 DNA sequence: TGTGCCAGCAGCGAAAACACTGAAGCTTTCTTT. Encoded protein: CASSENTEAFF.

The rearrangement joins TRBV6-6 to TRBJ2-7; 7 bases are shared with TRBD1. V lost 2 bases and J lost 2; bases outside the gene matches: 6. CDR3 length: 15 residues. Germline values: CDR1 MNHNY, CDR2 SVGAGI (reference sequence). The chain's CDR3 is CASSYRGGSTYEQYF. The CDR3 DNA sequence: TGTGCCAGCAGTTACCGAGGGGGCTCGACCTACGAGCAGTACTTC.

The CDR3 reads CASSGPSGNTIYF. The DNA for the CDR3 is TGCGCCAGCTCGGGGCCCTCTGGAAACACCATATATTTT. The V and J genes are TRBV5-1 and TRBJ1-3; TRBD1 is a possible D gene (5 bases). The germline gives CDR1 SGHRS, CDR2 YFSETQ. The CDR3 covers 13 residues. With 7 bases removed from V and 0 bases from J, the gap between germline ends came to 8 bases. Full variable domain (remainder filled in from reference TRBV5-1 and TRBJ1-3): KAGVTQTPRYLIKTRGQQVTLSCSPISGHRSVSWYQQTPGQGLQFLFEYFSETQRNKGNFPGRFSGRQFSNSRSEMNVSTLELGDSALYLCASSGPSGNTIYFGEGSWLTVV.

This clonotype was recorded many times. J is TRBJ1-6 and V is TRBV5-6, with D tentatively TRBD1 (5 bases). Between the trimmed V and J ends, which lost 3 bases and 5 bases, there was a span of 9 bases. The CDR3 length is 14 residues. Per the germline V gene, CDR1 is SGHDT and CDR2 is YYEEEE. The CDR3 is CASSWGVNNSPLHF. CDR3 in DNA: TGTGCCAGCAGCTGGGGGGTGAATAATTCACCCCTCCACTTT.

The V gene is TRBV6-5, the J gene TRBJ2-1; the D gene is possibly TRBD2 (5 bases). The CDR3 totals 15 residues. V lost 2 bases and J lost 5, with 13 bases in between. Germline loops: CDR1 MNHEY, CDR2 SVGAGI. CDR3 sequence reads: CASSYSTSQDNEQFF. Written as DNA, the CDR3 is TGTGCCAGCAGTTACAGTACTAGTCAAGACAATGAGCAGTTCTTC.

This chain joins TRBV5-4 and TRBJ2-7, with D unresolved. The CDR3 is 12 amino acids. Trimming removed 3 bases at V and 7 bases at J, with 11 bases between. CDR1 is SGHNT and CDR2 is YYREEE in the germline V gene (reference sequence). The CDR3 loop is CASSSDSREQYF. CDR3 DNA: TGTGCCAGCAGCTCTGACTCGCGGGAGCAGTACTTC.

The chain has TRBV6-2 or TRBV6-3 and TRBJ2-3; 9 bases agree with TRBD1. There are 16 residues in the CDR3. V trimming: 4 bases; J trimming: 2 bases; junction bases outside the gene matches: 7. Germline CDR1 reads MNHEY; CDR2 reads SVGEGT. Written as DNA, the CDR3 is TGTGCCAGCAGTTCTCAGAGGACAGGGGACACAGATACGCAGTATTTT. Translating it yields CASSSQRTGDTDTQYF.

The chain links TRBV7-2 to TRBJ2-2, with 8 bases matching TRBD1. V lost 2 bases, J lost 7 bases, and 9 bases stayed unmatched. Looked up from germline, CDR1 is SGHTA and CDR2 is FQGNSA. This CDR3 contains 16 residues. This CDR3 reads CASSLTRTGYFGELFF. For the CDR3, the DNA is TGTGCCAGCAGCTTAACCCGGACAGGGTACTTCGGGGAGCTGTTTTTT.

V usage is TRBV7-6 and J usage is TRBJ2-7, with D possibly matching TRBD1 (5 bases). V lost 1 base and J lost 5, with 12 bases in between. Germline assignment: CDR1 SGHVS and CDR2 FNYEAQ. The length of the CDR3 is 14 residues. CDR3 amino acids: CASSLGRVGNEQYF. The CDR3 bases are TGTGCCAGCAGCTTAGGCAGGGTCGGAAACGAGCAGTACTTC.

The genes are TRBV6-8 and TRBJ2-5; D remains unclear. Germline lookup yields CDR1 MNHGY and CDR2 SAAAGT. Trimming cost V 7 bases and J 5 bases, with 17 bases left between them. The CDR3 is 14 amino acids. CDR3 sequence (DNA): TGTGCCAGCATTGTTCGGCAGGAGTGGGAGACCCAGTACTTC. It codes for CASIVRQEWETQYF.

This CDR3 reads CASSFGQGRHEQYF. The DNA of the CDR3 is TGTGCCAGTAGTTTCGGACAGGGGCGGCACGAGCAGTACTTC. The chain joins TRBV19 to TRBJ2-7, with TRBD1 identical over 9 bases. The germline V gene has CDR1 LNHDA and CDR2 SQIVND (reference sequence). J lost 5 bases, V lost 5 bases, and 7 bases had no gene match. This CDR3 is built from 14 residues.

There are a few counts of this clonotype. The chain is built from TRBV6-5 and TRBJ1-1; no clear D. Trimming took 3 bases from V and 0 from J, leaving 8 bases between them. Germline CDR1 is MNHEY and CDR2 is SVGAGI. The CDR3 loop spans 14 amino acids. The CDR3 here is CASSYSGMNTEAFF. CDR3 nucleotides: TGTGCCAGCAGTTATTCGGGTATGAACACTGAAGCTTTCTTT.

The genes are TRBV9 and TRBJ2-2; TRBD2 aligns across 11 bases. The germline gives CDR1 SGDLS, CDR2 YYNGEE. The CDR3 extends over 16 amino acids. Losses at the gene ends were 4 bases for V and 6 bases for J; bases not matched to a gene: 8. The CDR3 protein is CASSPVAGGSSGELFF. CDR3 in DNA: TGTGCCAGCAGCCCGGTAGCGGGGGGGAGCTCCGGGGAGCTGTTTTTT.

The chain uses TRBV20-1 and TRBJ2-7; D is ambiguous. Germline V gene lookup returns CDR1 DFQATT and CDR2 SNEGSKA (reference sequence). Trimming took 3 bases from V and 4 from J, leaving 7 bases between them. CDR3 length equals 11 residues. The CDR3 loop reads CSASGGYEQYF. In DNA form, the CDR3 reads TGCAGTGCTAGTGGCGGTTACGAGCAGTACTTC.

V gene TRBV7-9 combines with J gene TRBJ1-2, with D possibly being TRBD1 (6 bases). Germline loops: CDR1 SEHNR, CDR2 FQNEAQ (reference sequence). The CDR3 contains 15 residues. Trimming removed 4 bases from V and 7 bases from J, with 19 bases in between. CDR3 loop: CASSSSGARGAGYTF. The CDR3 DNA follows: TGTGCCAGCAGCTCATCAGGGGCCCGAGGGGCTGGCTACACCTTC.

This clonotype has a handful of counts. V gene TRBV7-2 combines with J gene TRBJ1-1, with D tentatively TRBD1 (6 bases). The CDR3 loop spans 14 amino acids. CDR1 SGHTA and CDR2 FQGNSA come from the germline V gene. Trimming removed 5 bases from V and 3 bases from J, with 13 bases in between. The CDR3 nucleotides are TGTGCCAGCAGCCAAGCCGGGGGGCACACTGAAGCTTTCTTT. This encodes CASSQAGGHTEAFF.

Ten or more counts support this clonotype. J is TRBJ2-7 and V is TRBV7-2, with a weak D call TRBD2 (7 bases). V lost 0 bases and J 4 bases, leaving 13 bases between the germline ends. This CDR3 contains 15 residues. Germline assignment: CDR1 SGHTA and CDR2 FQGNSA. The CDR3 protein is CASSLAGGGWYEQYF. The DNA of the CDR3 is TGTGCCAGCAGCTTAGCGGGGGGGGGCTGGTACGAGCAGTACTTC.

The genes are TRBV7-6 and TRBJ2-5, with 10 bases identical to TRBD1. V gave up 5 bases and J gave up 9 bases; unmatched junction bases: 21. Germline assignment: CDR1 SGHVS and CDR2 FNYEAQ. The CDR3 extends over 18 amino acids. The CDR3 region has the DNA TGTGCCAGCAGCGAAGCTGGTATGGGACAGGGGCCTGTTAAGGCCCAGTACTTC. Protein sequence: CASSEAGMGQGPVKAQYF.

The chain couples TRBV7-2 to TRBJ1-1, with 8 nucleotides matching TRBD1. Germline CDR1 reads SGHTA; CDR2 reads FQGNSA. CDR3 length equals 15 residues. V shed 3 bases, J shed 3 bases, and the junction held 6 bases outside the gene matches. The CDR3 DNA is TGTGCCAGCAGCTTTAAGCCGACAGGGGACACTGAAGCTTTCTTT. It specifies CASSFKPTGDTEAFF.

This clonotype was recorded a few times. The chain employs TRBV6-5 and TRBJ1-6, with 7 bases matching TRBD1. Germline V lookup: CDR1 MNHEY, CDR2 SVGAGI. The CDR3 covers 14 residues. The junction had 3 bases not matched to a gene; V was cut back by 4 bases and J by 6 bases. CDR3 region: CASSSTGLNSPLHF. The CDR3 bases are TGTGCCAGCAGTTCGACAGGGCTTAATTCACCCCTCCACTTT.